A single sample is the source of the 9 T cell receptor beta chains below, sequenced in a study of blood T cell repertoires in COVID-19 (dated by TCRdb to about 2020). The library was prepared using the immunoSEQ multiplex PCR assay. TCRdb re-hosts the immuneACCESS table, in-frame sequences only. Its copies lack some clones; in the studies checked, an unresolved V gene accounts for under half of them, and the cause for the rest is not known. Present in this sample are a few hundred thousand clones, 70% to 90% of which were seen just once. Jointly, the top ten make up 1% of the sample. Sample: PBMCs or T cells enriched from blood (not recorded which). The receptors come from a woman aged 25 to 45 who had recovered from COVID-19.

V is TRBV27 and J is TRBJ2-2; unclear D gene. Germline CDR1 is MNHEY and CDR2 is SMNVEV (reference sequence). With 3 bases removed from V and 1 base from J, the gap between germline ends came to 9 bases. CDR3 length: 15 amino acids. The CDR3 bases are TGTGCCAGCAGTTTTAGCCGCCGGAACACCGGGGAGCTGTTTTTT. Translating it yields CASSFSRRNTGELFF.

This clone came up many times. The chain uses TRBV5-1 and TRBJ1-5, with a weak D call TRBD1 (6 bases). Germline V gene data show CDR1 as SGHRS and CDR2 as YFSETQ. The germline V and J ends were trimmed by 5 bases and 1 base, with 10 bases remaining between them. The CDR3 totals 14 residues. Here the CDR3 DNA reads TGCGCCAGCAGGCCGGACAGAAGCAATCAGCCCCAGCATTTT. It translates to CASRPDRSNQPQHF.

The CDR3 is CASSLGGTGNYGYTF. CDR3 coding DNA: TGTGCCAGCAGCTTGGGGGGGACAGGGAACTATGGCTACACCTTC. The gene calls are TRBV7-9 and TRBJ1-2, with 9 positions matching TRBD1. Per the germline V gene, CDR1 is SEHNR and CDR2 is FQNEAQ (reference sequence). V was pared by 3 bases and J by 2 bases, with 4 bases of the junction left unmatched. The CDR3 covers 15 residues.

This rearrangement joins TRBV12-3 or TRBV12-4 to TRBJ2-2, with D unclear. This CDR3 has 13 amino acids. V shed 1 base and J shed 6 bases, with 6 bases lying between them. The DNA for the CDR3 is TGTGCCAGCAGTTTAGGGGCAGCCGGGGAGCTGTTTTTT. It codes for CASSLGAAGELFF.

The genes are TRBV24-1 and TRBJ2-1; weak D call: TRBD2 (5 bases). The CDR3 consists of 13 residues. The V and J ends lost 8 bases and 1 base respectively, with 8 bases between them. CDR1 and CDR2 (germline): KGHDR, SFDVKD. CDR3 bases: TGTGCCACCATGGGCGGGTCCTACAATGAGCAGTTCTTC. It codes for CATMGGSYNEQFF.

The V call is TRBV5-1, the J call TRBJ1-2, with 7 bases that match TRBD1. The V gene end was trimmed by 5 bases and the J gene end by 4 bases; junction bases not matched to a gene: 8. CDR1 and CDR2 (germline): SGHRS, YFSETQ. The CDR3 covers 14 residues. The CDR3 region is CASSLIGGGYGYTF. The CDR3 DNA follows: TGCGCCAGCAGTCTAATAGGGGGCGGCTATGGCTACACCTTC.

This clone was counted once. The chain employs TRBV6-5 and TRBJ1-6; TRBD1 agrees at 9 bases. The CDR3 has 15 amino acids. Per the germline V gene, CDR1 is MNHEY and CDR2 is SVGAGI. V lost 6 bases to trimming and J lost 14 bases; unmatched junction nucleotides: 14. The CDR3 region is CASRQNSGQGGTLHF. The DNA of the CDR3 is TGTGCCAGCAGACAAAACTCGGGACAGGGAGGCACCCTCCACTTT.

The V gene is TRBV6-2 or TRBV6-3, the J gene TRBJ2-1, with TRBD1 matching 9 bases. Germline CDR1 MNHEY, CDR2 SVGEGT. This CDR3 comprises 15 residues. Trimming at V came to 4 bases and at J to 3 bases, leaving 4 bases not matched to a gene. This chain's CDR3 is CASSWPGQGYNEQFF. CDR3 coding DNA: TGTGCCAGCAGTTGGCCGGGACAGGGCTACAATGAGCAGTTCTTC.

The CDR3, as DNA: TGTGCCAGCAGCGTAGGGGGACAGGGAACGAACACCGGGGAGCTGTTTTTT. Its protein product is CASSVGGQGTNTGELFF. This rearrangement joins TRBV9 to TRBJ2-2; 9 bases map to TRBD1. CDR1 SGDLS and CDR2 YYNGEE come from the germline V gene. This CDR3 is 17 amino acids long. The J segment lost 0 bases and the V segment lost 0 bases, leaving 3 bases of the junction unmatched.